These 3 T cell receptor beta chains were sequenced from one sample in a study of T cell responses to AZD1222 COVID-19 vaccine. The table came from immunoSEQ multiplex PCR; TCRdb's copy has only in-frame clones and leaves some out. The sample shows some 99,000 clones, roughly nine tenths of them seen only once. The specimen was peripheral blood, collected on day 0 of AZD1222 vaccination. The receptor source for this set is an adult in good health.

V is TRBV10-1 and J is TRBJ1-1; TRBD1 is a possible D gene (6 bases). Germline lookup yields CDR1 WNHNN and CDR2 SYGVQD (reference sequence). V gave up 6 bases and J gave up 3 bases, with 11 bases separating them. The CDR3 is 13 amino acids. The CDR3 DNA follows: TGCGCCAGCAGGGACAGTATGGACACTGAAGCTTTCTTT. Translation: CASRDSMDTEAFF.

This clone was picked up one time. The CDR3: CSVRTDLLTEAFF. The CDR3 nucleotides are TGCAGCGTCCGGACAGATCTATTAACTGAAGCTTTCTTT. The rearrangement uses TRBV29-1 and TRBJ1-1, with D tentatively TRBD1 (6 bases). This CDR3 contains 13 residues. The ends were cut back, 6 bases at V and 5 bases at J, with 16 bases in the middle. Per the germline V gene, CDR1 is SQVTM and CDR2 is ANQGSEA.

The chain joins TRBV5-1 to TRBJ1-4, with 8 bases fitting TRBD1. The V gene end was trimmed by 0 bases and the J gene end by 5 bases; junction bases not matched to a gene: 6. The CDR3 runs to 16 residues. CDR1 and CDR2 (germline): SGHRS, YFSETQ. The CDR3: CASSLGTGRGNEKLFF. CDR3 nucleotide sequence: TGCGCCAGCAGCTTGGGGACAGGGAGGGGAAATGAAAAACTGTTTTTT.